Only a few counts were recorded for the clone carrying this T cell receptor (beta chain). What it recognizes is unknown. The PCR contained 60 Vbeta and 13 Jbeta primers. The repertoire was sequenced with immunoSEQ multiplex PCR; TCRdb's copy has only in-frame clones and lacks some. The sample shows nearly 80,000 clones, approximately 79% of them seen only once. The CDR3 has 15 amino acids. Germline V lookup: CDR1 SGDLS, CDR2 YYNGEE. The junction had 4 bases not matched to a gene; V was cut back by 3 bases and J by 0 bases. These data belong to a study of cytomegalovirus exposure and HLA in healthy donors. Overall study findings and caveats: Associated with HLA alleles at 0.05 false discovery rate in a later analysis were 15,000 to 20,000 TCR beta sequences. Reports described diagnosis of cytomegalovirus status by the classifier as highly specific and sensitive. Altogether, 164 TCR beta chains were recorded as cytomegalovirus-associated. Upon later analysis, HLA-associated TCR beta chains proved more clonally expanded than other, equally common chains.

Specimen: PBMCs. The genes are TRBV9 and TRBJ2-7, with 9 bases identical to TRBD1. The sequence was obtained from a woman in her forties in good health and CMV-seropositive. The CDR3 region is CASSAGQGSSYEQYF. The CDR3 coding sequence is TGTGCCAGCAGCGCCGGACAGGGGAGCTCCTACGAGCAGTACTTC.